Sequencing of this T cell receptor beta chain was carried out in a study of technical replicates of blood from a few donors. TCRdb's table, derived via immunoSEQ multiplex PCR, lists solely in-frame clones and lacks some. The data hold over 55,000 clones, with around 87% observed a single time. Per the germline V gene, CDR1 is SGHTA and CDR2 is FQGNSA. The CDR3 is 13 residues long. The V end lost 2 bases, the J end lost 6 bases, and 8 bases lay between the germline ends. This TCR was sampled from a human donor in good health. Some clones in this sample may be carry-over from other donors' samples. The sample comprised PBMCs. V usage is TRBV7-2 and J usage is TRBJ1-5; D is unclear. The CDR3 nucleotides read TGTGCCAGCAGCTTAATTTCTACTCAGCCCCAGCATTTT. It specifies CASSLISTQPQHF.